This TCR beta chain was captured by sequencing in a study of blood T cell repertoires in COVID-19. About the study: From T cells, B-cell-depleted T cells, or PBMCs came the material, which was cDNA or gDNA.

Per the authors' pipeline: From reference gene primer amplification, estimates of nucleated cell counts were derived. Measured with immunoSEQ multiplex PCR; TCRdb has only the in-frame clones, and not every one. V, J and clone size reflect that table, while D and trimming were determined from the DNA. The sample includes around 70,000 clones, 87% of them seen just once. This CDR3 has 15 amino acids. Germline V CDR1 and CDR2: SGHDT, YYEEEE. After removal of 4 bases from V and 6 bases from J, the junction contained 8 bases not matched to a gene. This chain connects TRBV5-6 to TRBJ1-5; 9 bases fit TRBD1. This receptor was taken from a woman between 18 and 30 years old with acute or convalescent COVID-19. The sample taken for sequencing was peripheral blood. As DNA, the CDR3 is TGTGCCAGCAGCGCCGGACAGGGGATGACTCAGCCCCAGCATTTT. This translates into CASSAGQGMTQPQHF.